This TCR beta chain was found in a study of yellow fever vaccine responses in identical twins (dated by TCRdb to the late 2010s). Regarding the complete study: Focusing on identical twins, the study followed the T cell clones that responded to the vaccine, and did so with precision. The paper as a whole reports these results and caveats: According to the authors, the vaccine-induced T cell response in identical twins seemed to be partly convergent and partly specific to each individual.

On this clonotype itself: What antigen it recognizes has not been identified. The sample holds no much larger clone one base away, and base qualities are not on file.

CDR1 and CDR2 were assigned from the germline V gene (reference sequence) as SGHKS and YYEKEE. V loses 4 bases of germline sequence and J loses 5 bases, and the interval between the two ends is 13 bases. The CDR3 has 14 amino acids, counting the end cysteine and phenylalanine. Only CDR3 DNA remains: 42 bases, in frame from the first base. Library prep was done by RT-PCR. TCRdb shows the sequencer as Illumina HiSeq 2500. TCRdb reprocessing: public reads trimmed at Q25 with fastp, clones called with MiXCR, in-frame beta chains kept. One record per CDR3 amino acid sequence lists the most common genes and DNA. This sample holds about 23,000 distinct CDR3 sequences; under 80% were observed only once. The ten largest clones take up about 5% of the sample.

The V and J genes are TRBV5-5 and TRBJ2-1; 5 matching bases give a weak D call of TRBD1. The source of this sequence is a woman in her late teens or twenties who received the yellow fever vaccine. Donor details come from another sample of the same person, matched by shared clones. The starting material was T cells from blood (PBMCs), unsorted or a sorted subset (not recorded which), obtained before or after yellow fever vaccination (not recorded which). The CDR3 here reads CASSTKGINNEQFF. The nucleotides read TGTGCCAGCAGCACAAAGGGGATAAACAATGAGCAGTTCTTC.